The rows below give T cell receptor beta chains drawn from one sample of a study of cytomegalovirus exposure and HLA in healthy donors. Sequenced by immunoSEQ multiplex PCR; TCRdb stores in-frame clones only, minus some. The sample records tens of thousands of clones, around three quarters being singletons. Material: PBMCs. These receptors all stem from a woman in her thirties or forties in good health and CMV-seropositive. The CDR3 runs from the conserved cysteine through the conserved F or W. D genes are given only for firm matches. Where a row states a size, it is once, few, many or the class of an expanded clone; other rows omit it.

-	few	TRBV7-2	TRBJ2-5	CASSLSPGGIYQETQYF	TGTGCCAGCAGCTTAAGTCCGGGCGGGATCTACCAAGAGACCCAGTACTTC
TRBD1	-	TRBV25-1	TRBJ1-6	CASSDRRQGVWSPLHF	TGTGCCAGCAGTGATAGACGACAGGGTGTCTGGTCACCCCTCCACTTT
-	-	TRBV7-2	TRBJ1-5	CASSLDVGPGQPQHF	TGTGCCAGCAGCTTAGATGTGGGGCCGGGTCAGCCCCAGCATTTT
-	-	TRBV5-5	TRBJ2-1	CASSPSQGRVGNEQFF	TGTGCCAGCAGCCCCAGCCAGGGGAGAGTGGGGAATGAGCAGTTCTTC
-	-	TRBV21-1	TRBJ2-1	CASSTLLAGARNEQFF	TGTGCCAGCAGCACATTACTAGCGGGAGCGAGAAATGAGCAGTTCTTC
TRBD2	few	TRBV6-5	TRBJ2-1	CASSYAGTSLSNEQFF	TGTGCCAGCAGTTACGCCGGGACTAGTTTATCCAATGAGCAGTTCTTC
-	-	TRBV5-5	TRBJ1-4	CASSQLGLQANEKLFF	TGTGCCAGCAGCCAACTAGGTTTACAAGCTAATGAAAAACTGTTTTTT
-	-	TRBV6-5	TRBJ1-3	CASSYTTGTGNTIYF	TGTGCCAGCAGCTATACAACAGGGACTGGAAACACCATATATTTT
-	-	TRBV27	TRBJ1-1	CASSPGVGGNTEAFF	TGTGCCAGCAGTCCCGGGGTGGGAGGGAACACTGAAGCTTTCTTT
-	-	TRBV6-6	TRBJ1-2	CASSYGGETYGYTF	TGTGCCAGCAGTTACGGGGGGGAGACCTATGGCTACACCTTC
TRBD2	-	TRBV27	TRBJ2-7	CASSFHTRASGPYEQYF	TGTGCCAGCAGTTTTCACACCCGGGCTAGCGGTCCCTACGAGCAGTACTTC
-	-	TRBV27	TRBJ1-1	CASKGRGFGNTEAFF	TGTGCCAGCAAAGGTAGGGGGTTTGGGAACACTGAAGCTTTCTTT
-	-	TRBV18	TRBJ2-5	CASSPHARETQYF	TGTGCCAGCTCACCACACGCACGGGAGACCCAGTACTTC
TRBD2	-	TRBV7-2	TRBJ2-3	CAIHLSGGSADTQYF	TGTGCCATCCACCTCAGCGGGGGGAGCGCAGATACGCAGTATTTT
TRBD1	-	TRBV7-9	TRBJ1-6	CASSRTGGGKNSPLHF	TGTGCCAGCAGCCGGACAGGCGGAGGGAAAAATTCACCCCTCCACTTT
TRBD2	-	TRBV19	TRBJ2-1	CASSPTAGGLGEQFF	TGTGCCAGTAGTCCGACAGCGGGAGGGCTGGGTGAGCAGTTCTTC